Below are 2 T cell receptor beta chains sequenced from a single sample in a study of blood T cell repertoires in COVID-19. Data came from immunoSEQ multiplex PCR; TCRdb stores just in-frame clones and leaves some out. This table has more than 200,000 clones, 81% appearing once. The sequencing input was peripheral blood. These receptors were collected from an elderly woman with acute or convalescent COVID-19.

J is TRBJ1-1 and V is TRBV4-2; D gene ambiguous. CDR1 is LGHNA, CDR2 YNFKEQ, per germline. CDR3 length: 14 residues. V lost 0 bases and J lost 3, with 8 bases in between. The DNA for the CDR3 is TGTGCCAGCAGCCAAGAAGGAGTCCACACTGAAGCTTTCTTT. It translates to CASSQEGVHTEAFF.

The chain recombines TRBV19 with TRBJ1-4; 8 bases agree with TRBD1. This CDR3 has 13 amino acids. With V trimmed by 10 bases and J by 3 bases, 4 bases remained unmatched. Per germline, CDR1 LNHDA and CDR2 SQIVND (reference sequence). The CDR3 DNA reads TGTGCCACCAAACAGGGGGCTAATGAAAAACTGTTTTTT. This gives the protein CATKQGANEKLFF.